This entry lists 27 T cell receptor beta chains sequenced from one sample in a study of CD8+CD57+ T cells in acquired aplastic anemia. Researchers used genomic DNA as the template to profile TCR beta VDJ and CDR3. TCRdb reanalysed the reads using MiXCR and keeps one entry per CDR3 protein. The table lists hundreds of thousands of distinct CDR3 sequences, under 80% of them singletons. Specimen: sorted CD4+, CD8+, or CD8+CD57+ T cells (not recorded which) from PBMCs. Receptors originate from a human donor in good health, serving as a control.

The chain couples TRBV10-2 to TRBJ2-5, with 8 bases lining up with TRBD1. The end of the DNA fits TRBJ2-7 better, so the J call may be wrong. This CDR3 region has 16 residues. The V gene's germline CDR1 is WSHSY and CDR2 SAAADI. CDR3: CASSRVSRQGNYEQYF. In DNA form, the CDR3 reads TGCGCCAGCAGCCGAGTATCCCGACAGGGGAACTACGAGCAGTACTTC.

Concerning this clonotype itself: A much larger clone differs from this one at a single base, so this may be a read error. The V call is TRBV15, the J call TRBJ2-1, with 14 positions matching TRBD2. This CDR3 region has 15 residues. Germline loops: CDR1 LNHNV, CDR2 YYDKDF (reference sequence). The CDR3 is CASGWTSGGYTEQFF. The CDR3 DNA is TGTGCCAGCGGCTGGACTAGCGGGGGGTACACTGAGCAGTTCTTC.

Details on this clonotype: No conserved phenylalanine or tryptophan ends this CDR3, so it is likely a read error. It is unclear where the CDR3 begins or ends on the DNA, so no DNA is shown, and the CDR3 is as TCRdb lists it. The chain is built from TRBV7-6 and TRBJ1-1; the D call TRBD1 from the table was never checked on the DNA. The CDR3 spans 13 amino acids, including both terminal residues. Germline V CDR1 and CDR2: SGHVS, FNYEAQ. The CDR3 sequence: CASSLTGSLGETQ.

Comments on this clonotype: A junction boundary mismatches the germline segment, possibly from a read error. CDR3 residues: CASSLASGLPLYF. In DNA form, the CDR3 reads TGTGCCAGCAGCTTAGCATCGGGTCTTCCCCTCTATTTT. The chain is built from TRBV7-2 and TRBJ1-6; D not resolved. Looked up from germline, CDR1 is SGHTA and CDR2 is FQGNSA. The CDR3 sequence is 13 residues long.

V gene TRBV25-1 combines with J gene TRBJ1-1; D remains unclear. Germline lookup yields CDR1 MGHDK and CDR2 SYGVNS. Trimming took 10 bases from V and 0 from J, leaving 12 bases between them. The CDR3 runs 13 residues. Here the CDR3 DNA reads TGTGCCACCTCGGGCTTACTGAACACTGAAGCTTTCTTT. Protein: CATSGLLNTEAFF. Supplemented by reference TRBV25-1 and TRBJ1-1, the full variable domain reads EADIYQTPRYLVIGTGKKITLECSQTMGHDKMYWYQQDPGMELHLIHYSYGVNSTEKGDLSSESTVSRIRTEHFPLTLESARPSHTSQYLCATSGLLNTEAFFGQGTRLTVV.

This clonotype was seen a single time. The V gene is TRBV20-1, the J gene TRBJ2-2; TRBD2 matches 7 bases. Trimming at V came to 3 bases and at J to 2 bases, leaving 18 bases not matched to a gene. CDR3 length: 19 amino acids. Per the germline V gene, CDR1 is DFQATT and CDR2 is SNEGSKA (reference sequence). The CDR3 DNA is TGCAGTGCTAGGGGGAGGGGCGGGGGACTATCGGGAAACACCGGGGAGCTGTTTTTT. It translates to CSARGRGGGLSGNTGELFF.

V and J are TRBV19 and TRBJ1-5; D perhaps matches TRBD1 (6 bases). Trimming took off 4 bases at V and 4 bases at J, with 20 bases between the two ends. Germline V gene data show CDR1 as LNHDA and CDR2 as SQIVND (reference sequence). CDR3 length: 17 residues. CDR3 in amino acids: CASSTTRGLVGNQPQHF. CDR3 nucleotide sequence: TGTGCCAGTAGTACAACCAGGGGTCTCGTTGGAAATCAGCCCCAGCATTTT.

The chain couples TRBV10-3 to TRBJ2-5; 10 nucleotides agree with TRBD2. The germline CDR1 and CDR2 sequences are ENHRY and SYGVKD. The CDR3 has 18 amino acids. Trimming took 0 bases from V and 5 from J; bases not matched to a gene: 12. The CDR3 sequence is CAISESRTSGSAGETQYF. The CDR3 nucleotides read TGTGCCATCAGTGAGTCTCGGACTAGCGGCTCCGCGGGGGAGACCCAGTACTTC.

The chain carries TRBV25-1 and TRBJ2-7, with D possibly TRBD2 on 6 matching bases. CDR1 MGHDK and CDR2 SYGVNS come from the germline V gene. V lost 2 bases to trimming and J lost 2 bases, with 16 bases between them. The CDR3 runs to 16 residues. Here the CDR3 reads CASSELSHRGTYEQYF. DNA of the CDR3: TGTGCCAGCAGTGAACTTTCACACCGGGGGACCTACGAGCAGTACTTC.

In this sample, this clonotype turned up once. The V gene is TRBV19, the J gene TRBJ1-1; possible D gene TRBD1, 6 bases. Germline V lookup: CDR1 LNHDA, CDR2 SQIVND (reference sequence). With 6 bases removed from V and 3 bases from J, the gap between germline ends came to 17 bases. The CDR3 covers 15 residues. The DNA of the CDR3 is TGTGCCAGTAGCGGCAGGGGAGGGGTGGACACTGAAGCTTTCTTT. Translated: CASSGRGGVDTEAFF.

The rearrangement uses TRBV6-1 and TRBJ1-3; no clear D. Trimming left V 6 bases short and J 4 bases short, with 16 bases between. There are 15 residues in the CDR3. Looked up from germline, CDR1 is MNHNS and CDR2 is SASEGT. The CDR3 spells CASREPGGAGNTIYF. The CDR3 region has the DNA TGTGCCAGCAGGGAGCCGGGCGGCGCGGGAAACACCATATATTTT.

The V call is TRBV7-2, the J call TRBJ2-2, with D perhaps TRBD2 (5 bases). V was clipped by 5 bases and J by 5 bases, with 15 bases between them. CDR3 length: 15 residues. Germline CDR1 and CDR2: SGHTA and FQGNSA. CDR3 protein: CASSRESGMTGELFF. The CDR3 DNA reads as TGTGCCAGCAGCCGGGAAAGTGGTATGACCGGGGAGCTGTTTTTT.

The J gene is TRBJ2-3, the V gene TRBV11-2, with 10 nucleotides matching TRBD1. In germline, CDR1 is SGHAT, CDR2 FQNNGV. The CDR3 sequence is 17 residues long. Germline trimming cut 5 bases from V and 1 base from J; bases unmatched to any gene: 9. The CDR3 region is CASSKPGQGMGTDTQYF. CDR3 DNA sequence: TGTGCCAGCAGCAAGCCGGGACAGGGGATGGGCACAGATACGCAGTATTTT.

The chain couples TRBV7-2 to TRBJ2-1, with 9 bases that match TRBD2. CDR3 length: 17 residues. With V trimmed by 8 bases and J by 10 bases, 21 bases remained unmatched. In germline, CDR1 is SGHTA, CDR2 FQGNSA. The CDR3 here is CASGSSGAGGQETEQFF. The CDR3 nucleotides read TGTGCCAGCGGTTCGAGCGGAGCGGGGGGCCAAGAGACCGAGCAGTTCTTC.

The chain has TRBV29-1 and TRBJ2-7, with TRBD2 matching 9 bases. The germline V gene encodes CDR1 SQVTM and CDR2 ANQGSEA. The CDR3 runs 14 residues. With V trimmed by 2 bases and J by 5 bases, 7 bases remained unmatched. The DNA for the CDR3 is TGCAGCGTTGAAACTAGCGGGTTTCCCAACGAGCAGTACTTC. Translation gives CSVETSGFPNEQYF.

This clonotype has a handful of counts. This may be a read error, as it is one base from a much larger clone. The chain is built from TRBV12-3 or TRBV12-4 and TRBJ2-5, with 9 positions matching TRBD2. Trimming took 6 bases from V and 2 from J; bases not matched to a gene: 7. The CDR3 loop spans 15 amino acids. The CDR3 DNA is TGTGCCAGCAGAGACAGTAGCGGGGGACAAGAGACCCAGTACTTC. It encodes CASRDSSGGQETQYF.

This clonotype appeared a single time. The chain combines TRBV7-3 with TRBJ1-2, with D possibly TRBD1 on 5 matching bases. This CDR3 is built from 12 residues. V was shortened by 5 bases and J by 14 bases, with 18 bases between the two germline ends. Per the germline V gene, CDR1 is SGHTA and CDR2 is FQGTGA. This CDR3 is CASSGEGYGYTF. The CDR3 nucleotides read TGTGCCAGCAGCGGGGAGGGGTATGGATATACCTTC.

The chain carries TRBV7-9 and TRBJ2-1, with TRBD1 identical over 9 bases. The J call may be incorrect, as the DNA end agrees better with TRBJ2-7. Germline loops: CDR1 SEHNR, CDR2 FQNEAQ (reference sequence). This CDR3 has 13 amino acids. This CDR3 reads CARIRDRAYEQYF. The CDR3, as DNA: TGTGCCAGGATCCGGGACAGGGCCTACGAGCAGTACTTC.

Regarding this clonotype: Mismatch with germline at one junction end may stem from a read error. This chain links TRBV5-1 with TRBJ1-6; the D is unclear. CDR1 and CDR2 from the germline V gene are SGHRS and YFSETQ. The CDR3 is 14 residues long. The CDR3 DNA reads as TGTGCCAGCAGCTTAGCGAGGGTTAATTCACCCCTCCACTTT. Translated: CASSLARVNSPLHF.

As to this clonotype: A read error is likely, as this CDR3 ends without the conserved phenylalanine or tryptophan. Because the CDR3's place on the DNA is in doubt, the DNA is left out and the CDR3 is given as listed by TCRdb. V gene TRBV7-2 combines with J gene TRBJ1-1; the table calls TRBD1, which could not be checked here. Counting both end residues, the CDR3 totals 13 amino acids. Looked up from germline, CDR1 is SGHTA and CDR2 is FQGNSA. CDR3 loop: CASSLEGGAESPL.

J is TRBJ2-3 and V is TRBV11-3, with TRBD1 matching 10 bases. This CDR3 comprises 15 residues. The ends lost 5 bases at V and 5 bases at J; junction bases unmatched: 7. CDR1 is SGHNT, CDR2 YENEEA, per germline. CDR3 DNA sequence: TGTGCCAGCAGCCCAAGGACAGGGGGGGGAGATACGCAGTATTTT. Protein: CASSPRTGGGDTQYF.

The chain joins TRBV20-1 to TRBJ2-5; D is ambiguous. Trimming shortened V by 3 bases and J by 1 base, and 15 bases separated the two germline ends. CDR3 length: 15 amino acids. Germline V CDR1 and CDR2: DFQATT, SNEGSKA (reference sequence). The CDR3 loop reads CSASRVGRAQETQYF. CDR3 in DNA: TGCAGTGCTAGTCGGGTAGGCCGGGCCCAAGAGACCCAGTACTTC.

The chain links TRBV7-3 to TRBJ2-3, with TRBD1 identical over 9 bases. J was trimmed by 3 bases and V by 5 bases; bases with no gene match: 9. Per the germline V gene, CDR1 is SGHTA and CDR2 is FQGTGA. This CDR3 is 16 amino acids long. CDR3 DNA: TGTGCCAGCAGCCCGGACAGGGGAACTGTGACAGATACGCAGTATTTT. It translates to CASSPDRGTVTDTQYF.

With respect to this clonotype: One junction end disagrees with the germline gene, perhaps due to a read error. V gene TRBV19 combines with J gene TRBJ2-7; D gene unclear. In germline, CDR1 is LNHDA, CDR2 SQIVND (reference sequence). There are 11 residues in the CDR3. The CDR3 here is CASSQFYEQCF. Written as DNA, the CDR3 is TGTGCCAGCAGCCAGTTCTACGAGCAGTGCTTC.

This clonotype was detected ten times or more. CDR3 DNA: TGTGCCAGCAGCTTGGAGAACTACAATGAGCAGTTCTTC. Residues: CASSLENYNEQFF. The chain recombines TRBV5-6 with TRBJ2-1; no clear D. Germline assignment: CDR1 SGHDT and CDR2 YYEEEE. This CDR3 spans 13 amino acids. The V end was cut by 0 bases, the J end by 3 bases, with 4 bases between. Based on the CDR3 plus reference TRBV5-6 and TRBJ2-1, the full variable domain is DAGVTQSPTHLIKTRGQQVTLRCSPKSGHDTVSWYQQALGQGPQFIFQYYEEEERQRGNFPDRFSGHQFPNYSSELNVNALLLGDSALYLCASSLENYNEQFFGPGTRLTVL.

CDR3 DNA: TGTGCCAGCAGTTCAAACAGGGCCGTGGAGGCTTTCTTT. Translating gives CASSSNRAVEAFF. This sequence joins TRBV27 and TRBJ1-1, with D maybe TRBD1 (6 bases). The ends were cut back, 4 bases at V and 11 bases at J, with 17 bases in the middle. CDR3 length equals 13 residues. Germline lookup yields CDR1 MNHEY and CDR2 SMNVEV (reference sequence).

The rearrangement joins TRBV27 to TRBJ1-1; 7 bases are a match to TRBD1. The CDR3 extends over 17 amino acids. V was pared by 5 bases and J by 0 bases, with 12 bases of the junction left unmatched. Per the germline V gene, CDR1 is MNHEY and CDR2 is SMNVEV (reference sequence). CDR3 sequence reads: CASSLGRVGGMNTEAFF. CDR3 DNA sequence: TGTGCCAGCAGTCTTGGGAGGGTAGGGGGCATGAACACTGAAGCTTTCTTT.